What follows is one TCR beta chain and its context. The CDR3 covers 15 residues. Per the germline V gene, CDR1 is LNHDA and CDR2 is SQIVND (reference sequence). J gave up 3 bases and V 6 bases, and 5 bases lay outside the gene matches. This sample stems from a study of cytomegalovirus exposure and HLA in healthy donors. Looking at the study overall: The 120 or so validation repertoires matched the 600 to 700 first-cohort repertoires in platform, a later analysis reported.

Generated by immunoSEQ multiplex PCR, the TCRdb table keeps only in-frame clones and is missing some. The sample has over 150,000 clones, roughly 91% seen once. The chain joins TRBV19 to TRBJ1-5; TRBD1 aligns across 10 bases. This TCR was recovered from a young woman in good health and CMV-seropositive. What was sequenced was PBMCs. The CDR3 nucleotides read TGTGCCAGTAGCCCTGGGACAGGGGCCAATCAGCCCCAGCATTTT. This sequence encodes CASSPGTGANQPQHF.